The clone carrying this T cell receptor (beta chain) showed up just once. The CDR3 has 14 residues. V was pared by 0 bases and J by 3 bases, with 7 bases between. Germline V gene lookup returns CDR1 SGDLS and CDR2 YYNGEE. Sequencing was performed with immunoSEQ multiplex PCR; in TCRdb, only in-frame clones are kept and a portion is missing. The sample yields under 60,000 clones, around 94% seen once. The data derive from a study of T cell changes during pregnancy in multiple sclerosis. This TCR was recovered from a female donor in good health, enrolled as a control in a pregnancy study. Sequenced material: CD4+ T cells from peripheral blood mononuclear cells, taken in the second trimester of pregnancy. The rearrangement uses TRBV9 and TRBJ1-3; D unclear. In DNA, the CDR3 is TGTGCCAGCAGCGTAGGGGCAGGTGGAAACACCATATATTTT. Translated, it gives CASSVGAGGNTIYF.